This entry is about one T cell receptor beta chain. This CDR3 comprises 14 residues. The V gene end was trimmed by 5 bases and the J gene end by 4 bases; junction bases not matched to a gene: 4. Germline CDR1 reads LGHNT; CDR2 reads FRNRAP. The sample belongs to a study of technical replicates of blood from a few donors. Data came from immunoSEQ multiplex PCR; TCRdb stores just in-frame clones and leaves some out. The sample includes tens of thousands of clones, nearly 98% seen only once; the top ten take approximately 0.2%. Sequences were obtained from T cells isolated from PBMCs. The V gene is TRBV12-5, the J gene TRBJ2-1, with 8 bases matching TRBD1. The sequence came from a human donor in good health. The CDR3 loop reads CASGAGTGYNEQFF. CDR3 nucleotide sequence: TGTGCTAGTGGTGCCGGGACAGGTTACAATGAGCAGTTCTTC.